This TCR beta chain was documented in a study of T cells in localized non-small cell lung cancer. Overall study results and limits: Median detection of top 100 tumor clones in adjacent lung was roughly 61 clones.

In the case of this clone: Its antigen is currently unknown.

The germline V gene has CDR1 SGHTS and CDR2 YDEGEE. With 0 bases removed from V and 3 bases from J, the gap between germline ends came to 13 bases. CDR3 size: 15 residues. The table came from immunoSEQ multiplex PCR; TCRdb's copy has only in-frame clones and leaves some out. The sample contains roughly 20,000 clones, nearly 90% of which appear only once. This specimen was peripheral blood mononuclear cells, taken before any cancer treatment. The TCR originated in a male donor aged 60 or older with stage II lung adenocarcinoma. The rearrangement links TRBV5-8 to TRBJ2-7; D gene uncertain. The CDR3 nucleotides are TGTGCCAGCAGCTTGGAGTATCAGAGGCACTACGAGCAGTACTTC. Translating gives CASSLEYQRHYEQYF.